This TCR beta chain was profiled in a study of identical twins. Findings and limits, study-wide: Among monozygotic twins, out-of-frame TCR alpha sharing exceeded what models predicted. Zero-insertion results could be subject to partial confounding by invariant MAIT and iNKT cells.

Only healthy Caucasians were included as donors. The germline V gene has CDR1 ENHRY and CDR2 SYGVKD. The CDR3 totals 13 residues. V was clipped by 7 bases and J by 7 bases; unmatched bases: 8. Unique molecular identifiers were present on the cDNA, and a universal primer site came from template switching. TCRdb fed the 5' RACE reads into MiXCR, producing one record per CDR3 protein. The sample lists about 100,000 distinct CDR3 sequences, roughly 6% seen once, with approximately 12% in the top ten. This clonotype was recorded at least ten times. Its matching antigen is unknown. This TCR came from a woman between 50 and 59 years old in good health. The chain carries TRBV10-3 and TRBJ2-7; TRBD1 matches 9 bases. Source material: memory T cells sorted from blood. CDR3 in amino acids: CAITAQGAREQYF. As DNA, the CDR3 is TGTGCCATCACGGCACAGGGGGCAAGGGAGCAGTACTTC.